This TCR beta chain was identified in a study of blood T cell repertoires in COVID-19. At the level of the study: PBMCs, B-cell-depleted T cells, or T cells provided the cDNA or gDNA that made up the material.

Self-reported history from a screening survey and questionnaire set each donor's cohort. In germline, CDR1 is LGHNA, CDR2 YSLEER. V shed 4 bases and J shed 2 bases, with 16 bases lying between them. The CDR3 is made up of 16 amino acids. TCRdb keeps only in-frame clones here, not all; method: immunoSEQ multiplex PCR. The top ten clones hold 5.2% of a sample with 150,000 to 200,000 clones, roughly 82% of them seen once. This TCR was recovered from a woman in her fifties or sixties with acute COVID-19. The V call is TRBV4-3, the J call TRBJ2-3; the D gene is possibly TRBD2 (5 bases). Sequencing used PBMCs or T cells enriched from blood (not recorded which). The CDR3 sequence: CASSPGLARPTDTQYF. The CDR3 coding sequence is TGCGCCAGCAGCCCAGGACTCGCTCGGCCCACAGATACGCAGTATTTT.